Listed below are T cell receptor beta chains from one sample, sequenced in a study of T cell responses to AZD1222 COVID-19 vaccine. Generated by immunoSEQ multiplex PCR, the TCRdb table keeps only in-frame clones and is missing some. The sample includes about 190,000 clones, around 92% of them seen just once. The starting material was peripheral blood, obtained on day 0 of AZD1222 vaccination. The receptor source for this set is an adult in good health. The CDR3 runs from the conserved cysteine through the conserved F or W. The D gene is left open where the match is weak. The size entry is marked missing in some rows and otherwise reads once, few, many or a size class.

TRBJ1-5 TRBV6-2/TRBV6-3 - 15 TRBD1 TGTGCCAGCAGTTGGATTACAGGGGGGACAGGGCCCCAGCATTTT CASSWITGGTGPQHF
TRBJ1-6 TRBV2 - 14 - TGTGCCAGCAGGAGTTCGGGGTCCGCCGCACCCCTCCACTTT CASRSSGSAAPLHF
TRBJ1-2 TRBV6-1 - 16 - TGTGCCAGCAGTGAAACGGCCATCCCCCCCTTCTATGGCTACACCTTC CASSETAIPPFYGYTF
TRBJ1-1 TRBV7-2 - 14 - TGTGCCAGCAGGGGTAGTACAATGAACACTGAAGCTTTCTTT CASRGSTMNTEAFF
TRBJ2-1 TRBV7-3 - 17 TRBD2 TGTGCCAGCAGCTTGGGACTAGCGGGGACCTCCTACAATGAGCAGTTCTTC CASSLGLAGTSYNEQFF
TRBJ2-7 TRBV5-1 - 13 TRBD1 TGCGCCAGCCGCCGGGACAGGGGCTACGAGCAGTACTTC CASRRDRGYEQYF
TRBJ2-5 TRBV6-2/TRBV6-3 - 14 TRBD1 TGTGCCAGCAGCCGGACAGGGCCCCAAGAGACCCAGTACTTC CASSRTGPQETQYF
TRBJ2-7 TRBV2 - 15 - TGTGCCAGCAACCCCCCGGGTCAGGGGATCAACGAGCAGTACTTC CASNPPGQGINEQYF
TRBJ1-6 TRBV7-8 - 15 TRBD1 TGTGCCAGCAGACCGCGGACAGGTCAGAATTCACCCCTCCACTTT CASRPRTGQNSPLHF
TRBJ2-7 TRBV5-1 - 14 - TGCGCCAGCAGCTTGTACGGGGCCCCCTACGAGCAGTACTTC CASSLYGAPYEQYF
TRBJ1-5 TRBV27 - 13 - TGTGCCAGCAGTTGGGGAAGACAGCAGCCCCAGCATTTT CASSWGRQQPQHF
TRBJ2-2 TRBV3-1/TRBV3-2 - 13 - TGTGCCAGCAGCCCCCGTTACACCGGGGAGCTGTTTTTT CASSPRYTGELFF
TRBJ1-3 TRBV9 - 14 - TGTGCCAGCAGCGTAGGGACAGTTGGAAACACCATATATTTT CASSVGTVGNTIYF
TRBJ2-2 TRBV28 - 16 TRBD1 TGTGCCAGCAGTCCAATCTCCGGGACAGGGGAGCAGGAGCTGTTTTTT CASSPISGTGEQELFF
TRBJ2-5 TRBV6-5 - 12 - TGTGCCAGCAGGGCCCCCTCTGAGACCCAGTACTTC CASRAPSETQYF
TRBJ1-3 TRBV30 few 11 - TGTGCCTGGGGCTCTGGAAACACCATATATTTT CAWGSGNTIYF
TRBJ1-1 TRBV6-5 - 14 - TGTGCCAGCAGTTACAGGAGCCCTAACACTGAAGCTTTCTTT CASSYRSPNTEAFF
TRBJ1-1 TRBV10-3 - 14 TRBD1 TGTGCCATCAGGGGGGACAGACAGAACACTGAAGCTTTCTTT CAIRGDRQNTEAFF
TRBJ2-7 TRBV6-5 - 14 - TGTGCCACCGCCGGTACTCGATTCCCGTACGAGCAGTACTTC CATAGTRFPYEQYF
TRBJ2-1 TRBV7-9 - 18 TRBD2 TGTGCCAGCAGGACGACTAGCGGGGGGGCGCGGGATGGAGATGAGCAGTTCTTC CASRTTSGGARDGDEQFF
TRBJ1-5 TRBV4-1 - 14 - TGCGCCAGCAGCCAATCCAGGGCAGATCAGCCCCAGCATTTT CASSQSRADQPQHF
TRBJ1-1 TRBV5-6 - 14 - TGTGCCAGCAGCTTGGACAGCCCGAACACTGAAGCTTTCTTT CASSLDSPNTEAFF
TRBJ2-2 TRBV3-1/TRBV3-2 - 17 TRBD1 TGTGCCAGCAGCCCCGATTTGGGACAGGGGGGAACCGGGGAGCTGTTTTTT CASSPDLGQGGTGELFF
TRBJ1-4 TRBV19 - 15 TRBD1 TGTGCCAGTGGGACAGGGGGCCCAACTAATGAAAAACTGTTTTTT CASGTGGPTNEKLFF
TRBJ1-2 TRBV2 - 14 - TGTGCCAGCAGTGAAGCCCCCGGGGGTGAGGGCTACACCTTC CASSEAPGGEGYTF
TRBJ1-5 TRBV24-1 - 14 - TGTGCCACCAGTACGGGTTTGAGCAATCAGCCCCAGCATTTT CATSTGLSNQPQHF
TRBJ1-1 TRBV29-1 - 12 TRBD1 TGCAGCGCCCGGACAGGGGGCACTGAAGCTTTCTTT CSARTGGTEAFF
TRBJ2-7 TRBV18 - 14 - TGTGCCAGCTTGTCGGGACTCGGAAACTACGAGCAGTACTTC CASLSGLGNYEQYF
TRBJ1-6 TRBV18 - 16 - TGTGCCAGCTCACCACCAGGGGGCTCCTATAATTCACCCCTCCACTTT CASSPPGGSYNSPLHF
TRBJ1-2 TRBV10-2 once 12 TRBD1 TGCGCCAGCAGGGCGGACAGGACTAATTACACCTTC CASRADRTNYTF
TRBJ1-6 TRBV4-3 - 13 - TGCGCCAGCAGTAAGTCTTCGAATTCACCCCTCCACTTT CASSKSSNSPLHF
TRBJ1-1 TRBV14 - 13 - TGTGCCAGCAGCCAGCACGGGAACACTGAAGCTTTCTTT CASSQHGNTEAFF